This entry describes one TCR beta chain. The PCR had 60 Vbeta and 13 Jbeta primers. The method was immunoSEQ multiplex PCR; TCRdb's version includes in-frame clones alone and lacks a portion of them. This sample has about 120,000 clones; less than 85% occur once, and the top ten carry 0.95% to 1.5%. This sample stems from a study of cytomegalovirus exposure and HLA in healthy donors. This CDR3 has 13 amino acids. V was shortened by 0 bases and J by 9 bases, with 9 bases between the two germline ends. CDR1 MRHNA and CDR2 SNTAGT come from the germline V gene. The sequence came from a female donor in good health and CMV-seronegative. The V gene is TRBV6-4, the J gene TRBJ2-1; possible D gene TRBD2, 6 bases. Source material: PBMCs. The chain's CDR3 is CASSDSGGFEQFF. The CDR3 DNA follows: TGTGCCAGCAGTGACTCGGGAGGATTTGAGCAGTTCTTC.